Listed below are T cell receptor beta chains from one sample, sequenced in a study of beta chain features in type 1 diabetes. Data came from immunoSEQ multiplex PCR; TCRdb stores just in-frame clones and leaves some out. The sample lists 400,000 or so clones, about 12% occurring once. Sequenced input: naive CD4+ T cells from blood. All receptors derive from a woman younger than 30 with type 1 diabetes. Each CDR3 is given with its conserved first and last residue. The D gene is left open where the match is weak. A row's size may be missing; if present it is once, few, many or a size class.

d_call	v_call	j_call	clone_size	cdr3_aa	cdr3_nt
.	TRBV29-1	TRBJ2-1	.	CSVAHRVLRGEQFF	TGCAGCGTTGCCCACAGGGTTTTGCGAGGAGAACAGTTCTTC
.	TRBV7-3	TRBJ1-2	.	CASSLGPGLDYGYTF	TGTGCCAGCAGCTTAGGGCCAGGGCTCGACTATGGCTACACCTTC
.	TRBV30	TRBJ2-2	.	CAWWSSAGELFF	TGTGCCTGGTGGTCCAGCGCAGGGGAGCTGTTTTTT
.	TRBV30	TRBJ2-5	few	CAWILAASETQYF	TGTGCCTGGATCCTCGCTGCTAGCGAGACCCAGTACTTC
.	TRBV19	TRBJ2-5	.	CASSMRTIGETQYF	TGTGCCAGTAGTATGCGGACTATCGGCGAGACCCAGTACTTC
.	TRBV4-3	TRBJ2-5	.	CASSQGGGMLETQYF	TGCGCCAGCAGCCAAGGGGGCGGGATGTTAGAGACCCAGTACTTC
.	TRBV18	TRBJ1-2	.	CASSPGRVYGYTF	TGTGCCAGCTCCCCCGGGAGGGTGTATGGCTACACCTTC
TRBD2	TRBV29-1	TRBJ2-3	.	CSVGLAASTDTQYF	TGCAGCGTCGGACTAGCGGCTAGCACAGATACGCAGTATTTT
.	TRBV18	TRBJ1-5	few	CASSPRGGSNQPQHF	TGTGCCAGCTCACCCCGAGGGGGAAGCAATCAGCCCCAGCATTTT
.	TRBV4-3	TRBJ2-1	.	CASSPLGGAKSYNEQFF	TGCGCCAGCAGCCCTCTAGGGGGGGCCAAGTCCTACAATGAGCAGTTCTTC
TRBD2	TRBV7-2	TRBJ2-3	few	CASSSLAVYADTQYF	TGTGCCAGCAGTTCGCTAGCGGTTTACGCAGATACGCAGTATTTT
.	TRBV14	TRBJ2-5	few	CASSQQRVGETQYF	TGTGCCAGCAGCCAACAGCGGGTGGGTGAGACCCAGTACTTC
TRBD2	TRBV30	TRBJ2-7	few	CAWSLGLASYEQYF	TGTGCCTGGAGCCTAGGACTAGCGAGCTACGAGCAGTACTTC
.	TRBV9	TRBJ2-1	.	CASSASLGSGYEQFF	TGTGCCAGCAGCGCTAGCTTAGGGAGCGGGTATGAGCAGTTCTTC
.	TRBV12-5	TRBJ1-2	few	CASGLLSYGYTF	TGTGCTAGTGGTTTGCTGAGTTATGGCTACACCTTC
.	TRBV6-6	TRBJ2-7	few	CASSYQVLSGHEQYF	TGTGCCAGCAGTTATCAGGTCCTGTCAGGTCACGAGCAGTACTTC
.	TRBV6-1	TRBJ2-1	few	CATIQSLIDEQFF	TGTGCCACCATCCAGTCCCTTATCGATGAGCAGTTCTTC
TRBD1	TRBV30	TRBJ1-2	few	CAWTKQGDYGYTF	TGTGCCTGGACTAAGCAGGGGGACTATGGCTACACCTTC
TRBD1	TRBV29-1	TRBJ1-1	few	CSVDRQGGNHRDTEAFF	TGCAGCGTTGACCGACAGGGGGGTAATCATAGGGACACTGAAGCTTTCTTT
.	TRBV5-4	TRBJ1-5	few	CASSLGQNQPQHF	TGTGCCAGCAGCTTAGGACAAAATCAGCCCCAGCATTTT
.	TRBV7-2	TRBJ2-4	few	CASSLDIRGKNIQYF	TGTGCCAGCAGCTTAGACATCCGAGGCAAAAACATTCAGTACTTC
TRBD2	TRBV4-3	TRBJ2-2	.	CASSPTGGGWTGELFF	TGCGCCAGCAGCCCCACGGGGGGTGGCTGGACCGGGGAGCTGTTTTTT